Below are 25 T cell receptor beta chains sequenced from a single sample in a study of shared clonotypes between healthy human individuals. Naive CD8 isolation took CD45RO-negative cells positively selected for CCR7 and excluded terminally differentiated effector memory CD45RA+ cells. Method: immunoSEQ multiplex PCR; TCRdb's copy keeps in-frame clones and lacks some. The sample contains about 820,000 clones, around 92% of which appear only once. The material sequenced was naive CD8+ T cells sorted from blood. All receptors come from a man aged 30 to 39 in good health.

The chain links TRBV4-3 to TRBJ2-5; D is possibly TRBD2 (6 bases). V shed 2 bases and J shed 1 base, with 11 bases lying between them. This CDR3 has 15 amino acids. The germline gives CDR1 LGHNA, CDR2 YSLEER. The DNA for the CDR3 is TGCGCCAGCAGCCAAAATCGGGAGCGCCAAGAGACCCAGTACTTC. As protein: CASSQNRERQETQYF.

This clone appeared a few times. V gene TRBV5-1 combines with J gene TRBJ2-7; TRBD1 aligns across 11 bases. This CDR3 is built from 19 residues. The V and J ends lost 2 bases and 0 bases, in that order; junction bases with no gene match: 13. Germline V CDR1 and CDR2: SGHRS, YFSETQ. The chain's CDR3 is CASSLTGTGGFFPSYEQYF. DNA for the CDR3: TGCGCCAGCAGCTTAACCGGGACAGGGGGTTTTTTCCCCTCCTACGAGCAGTACTTC.

To note about this clone: Within the sample, other DNA sequences also encode this same CDR3. The genes are TRBV28 and TRBJ1-2, with a tentative D call TRBD1 (5 bases). The CDR3 length is 13 residues. V dropped 3 bases and J dropped 3 bases, with 8 bases sitting between them. CDR1 is MDHEN and CDR2 is SYDVKM in the germline V gene. The DNA of the CDR3 is TGTGCCAGCAGTTTTAGGGGTTACTATGGCTACACCTTC. Amino acid sequence: CASSFRGYYGYTF.

V is TRBV6-1 and J is TRBJ2-5, with no clear D. V lost 1 base to trimming and J lost 4 bases, with 22 bases between them. Germline lookup yields CDR1 MNHNS and CDR2 SASEGT. This CDR3 spans 18 amino acids. The CDR3 here is CASSEDVFWAGSGETQYF. CDR3 DNA sequence: TGTGCCAGCAGTGAAGATGTTTTCTGGGCAGGCAGTGGAGAGACCCAGTACTTC.

The rearrangement links TRBV30 to TRBJ2-7; 10 bases match TRBD1. The CDR3 runs 13 residues. Germline V gives CDR1 GTSNPN, CDR2 SVGIG (reference sequence). The V and J ends lost 3 bases and 6 bases, in that order; junction bases with no gene match: 5. For the CDR3, the DNA is TGTGCCTGGAGCTCCGGGACAGGGGTCGAGCAGTACTTC. This encodes CAWSSGTGVEQYF.

The chain is built from TRBV27 and TRBJ1-1; D may be TRBD1 (6 bases). This CDR3 has 14 amino acids. V was cut by 7 bases and J by 0 bases, with 12 bases left in between. The germline V gene encodes CDR1 MNHEY and CDR2 SMNVEV (reference sequence). Here the CDR3 DNA reads TGTGCCAGCATTCGAGACAGGTTGAACACTGAAGCTTTCTTT. Encoded protein: CASIRDRLNTEAFF.

The gene calls are TRBV7-9 and TRBJ2-7; 11 positions match TRBD2. Germline CDR1 is SEHNR and CDR2 is FQNEAQ (reference sequence). After removal of 4 bases from V and 0 bases from J, the junction contained 5 bases not matched to a gene. This CDR3 spans 16 amino acids. The CDR3 sequence: CASSSGTSGRSYEQYF. In DNA form, the CDR3 reads TGTGCCAGCAGCTCGGGGACTAGCGGACGCTCCTACGAGCAGTACTTC.

This clone is a singleton in its sample. The CDR3 sequence: CASSKTGSGANVLTF. In DNA form, the CDR3 reads TGTGCCAGCAGCAAGACAGGGTCTGGGGCCAACGTCCTGACTTTC. V and J are TRBV7-9 and TRBJ2-6, with TRBD1 matching over 7 bases. V was pared by 5 bases and J by 1 base, with 2 bases of the junction left unmatched. The CDR3 is 15 amino acids. From germline, CDR1 is SEHNR and CDR2 FQNEAQ (reference sequence).

The chain is built from TRBV4-2 and TRBJ2-3; 8 bases agree with TRBD2. V was clipped by 3 bases and J by 2 bases; unmatched bases: 13. The V gene's germline CDR1 is LGHNA and CDR2 YNFKEQ. This CDR3 spans 18 amino acids. The CDR3: CASSHDELAEKFTDTQYF. In DNA form, the CDR3 reads TGTGCCAGCAGCCACGACGAACTAGCGGAGAAATTCACAGATACGCAGTATTTT.

The V and J genes are TRBV5-4 and TRBJ2-7; 7 bases are a match to TRBD1. The length of the CDR3 is 14 residues. The V gene end was trimmed by 1 base and the J gene end by 5 bases; junction bases not matched to a gene: 6. Germline V gene data show CDR1 as SGHNT and CDR2 as YYREEE (reference sequence). The CDR3 is CASSLNEGANEQYF. CDR3 in DNA: TGTGCCAGCAGCTTGAATGAGGGGGCGAACGAGCAGTACTTC.

The table lists this clone with a few counts. This sequence joins TRBV10-1 and TRBJ2-3; TRBD1 matches at 7 bases. CDR1 WNHNN and CDR2 SYGVQD come from the germline V gene (reference sequence). V was pared by 8 bases and J by 2 bases, with 7 bases of the junction left unmatched. This CDR3 region has 14 residues. CDR3 sequence reads: CASQDRALTDTQYF. CDR3 DNA sequence: TGCGCCAGCCAAGACAGGGCTCTCACAGATACGCAGTATTTT.

V gene TRBV4-1 combines with J gene TRBJ2-3, with TRBD1 identical over 8 bases. The CDR3 runs 16 residues. Looked up from germline, CDR1 is MGHRA and CDR2 is YSYEKL. J gave up 3 bases and V 0 bases, and 5 bases lay outside the gene matches. CDR3 bases: TGCGCCAGCAGCCAAGAACAGGGGGGAGAGACAGATACGCAGTATTTT. Translating gives CASSQEQGGETDTQYF.

The J gene is TRBJ2-1, the V gene TRBV7-2, with 7 nucleotides matching TRBD2. With V trimmed by 0 bases and J by 8 bases, 7 bases remained unmatched. The CDR3 totals 15 residues. Germline V gene lookup returns CDR1 SGHTA and CDR2 FQGNSA. CDR3: CASSLAGGSADEQFF. CDR3 nucleotide sequence: TGTGCCAGCAGCTTAGCGGGCGGGAGTGCCGATGAGCAGTTCTTC.

This sequence joins TRBV7-9 and TRBJ2-5; TRBD1 might be the D (5 bases). V lost 3 bases and J lost 1, with 15 bases in between. The CDR3 is 16 residues long. Germline values: CDR1 SEHNR, CDR2 FQNEAQ (reference sequence). The CDR3 region is CASSFGARGLQETQYF. CDR3 coding DNA: TGTGCCAGCAGCTTCGGAGCAAGGGGCCTCCAAGAGACCCAGTACTTC.

This clone was seen just once. This chain uses TRBV29-1 with TRBJ2-2; 14 bases fit TRBD2. The CDR3 totals 16 residues. Trimming at V came to 3 bases and at J to 6 bases, leaving 6 bases not matched to a gene. Per germline, CDR1 SQVTM and CDR2 ANQGSEA. The CDR3 sequence is CSVDLTSGRAPGELFF. In nucleotides, the CDR3 is TGCAGCGTTGACCTGACTAGCGGGAGGGCCCCCGGGGAGCTGTTTTTT.

A word on this clone: Other DNA sequences in this specimen translate into the identical CDR3. V and J are TRBV2 and TRBJ2-7, with a weak D call TRBD1 (5 bases). V gave up 7 bases and J gave up 5 bases, with 6 bases separating them. Germline CDR1 SNHLY, CDR2 FYNNEI. There are 10 residues in the CDR3. CDR3 in amino acids: CASTGNEQYF. For the CDR3, the DNA is TGTGCCAGCACAGGGAACGAGCAGTACTTC.

The chain employs TRBV9 and TRBJ1-2; D possibly corresponds to TRBD1 (6 bases). Germline V gene lookup returns CDR1 SGDLS and CDR2 YYNGEE. V was pared by 4 bases and J by 8 bases, with 12 bases between. The CDR3 contains 12 residues. The CDR3: CASSTGISGYTF. In nucleotides, the CDR3 is TGTGCCAGCAGCACAGGGATCTCGGGCTACACCTTC.

The chain joins TRBV5-4 to TRBJ2-3, with D possibly TRBD2 on 6 matching bases. The CDR3 contains 17 residues. V shed 4 bases and J shed 0 bases, with 18 bases lying between them. Germline V lookup: CDR1 SGHNT, CDR2 YYREEE (reference sequence). The CDR3 reads CASSAKAGTFSTDTQYF. In DNA, the CDR3 is TGTGCCAGCAGCGCTAAGGCCGGGACTTTTAGCACAGATACGCAGTATTTT.

The genes are TRBV29-1 and TRBJ2-7; D tentatively reads TRBD1 or TRBD2 (5 bases each). Between the trimmed V and J ends, which lost 5 bases and 6 bases, there was a span of 20 bases. The germline gives CDR1 SQVTM, CDR2 ANQGSEA. The CDR3 is 14 residues long. CDR3 DNA: TGCAGCGTTACAACGGGACGGGTGCAGGGCGAGCAGTACTTC. Its translation is CSVTTGRVQGEQYF.

J is TRBJ2-5 and V is TRBV5-6; D uncertain. CDR3 size: 13 residues. Germline V gene sequence: CDR1 SGHDT, CDR2 YYEEEE. V gave up 0 bases and J gave up 5 bases, with 8 bases separating them. In DNA form, the CDR3 reads TGTGCCAGCAGCTTGGTTGCTGACGAGACCCAGTACTTC. It translates to CASSLVADETQYF.

J is TRBJ2-1 and V is TRBV7-9, with 10 nucleotides matching TRBD1. J lost 1 base, V lost 3 bases, and 12 bases had no gene match. CDR1 SEHNR and CDR2 FQNEAQ come from the germline V gene (reference sequence). The CDR3 runs to 19 residues. DNA for the CDR3: TGTGCCAGCAGCTTCAAAGACATGTCGGACAGGGGGTCCTACAATGAGCAGTTCTTC. Translation gives CASSFKDMSDRGSYNEQFF.

The chain carries TRBV6-1 and TRBJ2-5, with TRBD2 matching over 15 bases. The CDR3 contains 17 residues. From germline, CDR1 is MNHNS and CDR2 SASEGT. Trimming at V came to 4 bases and at J to 0 bases, leaving 3 bases not matched to a gene. The CDR3 DNA sequence: TGTGCCAGCAGTGGCGGGACTAGCGGGAGGTACCAAGAGACCCAGTACTTC. Its translation is CASSGGTSGRYQETQYF.

The chain is built from TRBV7-2 and TRBJ2-1, with a possible D match to TRBD1 (5 bases). Germline CDR1 SGHTA, CDR2 FQGNSA. CDR3 length: 16 amino acids. V was clipped by 4 bases and J by 0 bases, with 13 bases between them. Here the CDR3 DNA reads TGTGCCAGCAGCTCAAACGAAGGGGTCTCCTACAATGAGCAGTTCTTC. As protein: CASSSNEGVSYNEQFF.

V and J are TRBV14 and TRBJ1-1; tentatively, D is TRBD1 (6 bases). Per the germline V gene, CDR1 is SGHDN and CDR2 is FVKESK. The CDR3 totals 15 residues. V gave up 4 bases and J gave up 0 bases, with 12 bases separating them. CDR3 nucleotides: TGTGCCAGCAGCCTGCTCAGGGACATGAACACTGAAGCTTTCTTT. Its translation is CASSLLRDMNTEAFF.

The chain is built from TRBV6-1 and TRBJ2-7, with TRBD2 as a possible D gene (6 bases). The CDR3 consists of 15 residues. V lost 5 bases and J lost 0, with 14 bases in between. Germline V lookup: CDR1 MNHNS, CDR2 SASEGT. The CDR3 sequence is CASSLMEGHSYEQYF. The CDR3 bases are TGTGCCAGCAGTCTGATGGAGGGCCACTCCTACGAGCAGTACTTC.